This note documents a single T cell receptor beta chain sequence. Its matching antigen is unknown. The data were taken from a study of beta chain features in type 1 diabetes. Study results and caveats: Cells that show high TCR expression could be over-represented by cDNA sequencing. Researchers report that Type 1 diabetes patients had moderately but significantly shorter TCRB CDR3s across all four CD4+ subsets. PCR might show a preference for shorter templates, equally across patients and controls.

Expressed TCRB transcripts were sequenced because the entire RNA isolate underwent reverse transcription. About 3.6 million reads on average were seen across naive, central memory and regulatory T cell samples. The protocol was immunoSEQ multiplex PCR, while the TCRdb copy is restricted to in-frame clones and leaves out a portion. Of 280,000 or so clones detected, 15% appear once; the ten largest clones hold 0.015% to 0.017%. Per germline, CDR1 SGHRS and CDR2 YFSETQ. This CDR3 has 13 residues. With V trimmed by 7 bases and J by 7 bases, 7 bases remained unmatched. The sample taken for sequencing was naive CD4+ T cells from blood. The source is a man aged 18 to 30 with type 1 diabetes. The chain couples TRBV5-1 to TRBJ1-4; 7 bases are shared with TRBD1. The CDR3 region is CASGKGASEKLFF. CDR3 in DNA: TGCGCCAGCGGGAAGGGGGCGTCTGAAAAACTGTTTTTT.